These 15 T cell receptor beta chains were sequenced from one sample in a study of CD8+CD57+ T cells in acquired aplastic anemia. Selection for sequencing was limited to patients who had shown CD8+CD57+ cell expansion by flow cytometry. Profiles of TCR beta VDJ and CDR3 were generated from a genomic DNA template. Via MiXCR, TCRdb re-called the reads, giving one row per CDR3 protein. Of 160,000 or so distinct CDR3 sequences in the sample, about two thirds are singletons; the top ten hold more than 35%. The material sequenced was sorted CD4+, CD8+, or CD8+CD57+ T cells (not recorded which) from PBMCs. The receptors here all came from a human donor with aplastic anemia.

This CDR3 is CASSLGTLNTEAFF. CDR3 nucleotides: TGTGCCAGCAGCCTCGGGACTTTGAACACTGAAGCTTTCTTT. The V call is TRBV12-3 or TRBV12-4, the J call TRBJ1-1; tentative D call: TRBD1 (5 bases). Trimming pared 6 bases from V and 0 bases from J, leaving 11 bases between. This CDR3 contains 14 residues.

This chain links TRBV7-4 with TRBJ1-4; D gene ambiguous. V gave up 5 bases and J gave up 2 bases, with 9 bases separating them. The CDR3 covers 14 residues. Germline V gene lookup returns CDR1 SGHVT and CDR2 SQSDAQ. The CDR3 sequence is CASSPSRTNEKLFF. CDR3 sequence (DNA): TGTGCCAGCAGCCCCAGTAGGACTAATGAAAAACTGTTTTTT.

The J gene is TRBJ2-7, the V gene TRBV2, with D hard to call. The CDR3 is 16 amino acids. Trimming took 2 bases from V and 3 from J, leaving 17 bases between them. Germline CDR1 reads SNHLY; CDR2 reads FYNNEI. DNA of the CDR3: TGTGCCAGCAGTGAAACCCCCCAGTTTATCGGCTACGAGCAGTACTTC. Residues: CASSETPQFIGYEQYF.

The rearrangement uses TRBV7-9 and TRBJ2-1; TRBD2 might be the D (6 bases). The CDR3 has 16 residues. The germline CDR1 and CDR2 sequences are SEHNR and FQNEAQ (reference sequence). V dropped 5 bases and J dropped 0 bases, with 14 bases sitting between them. The DNA for the CDR3 is TGTGCCAGCAGCCCACTAGCTTCCGGCTCCTACAATGAGCAGTTCTTC. Translation: CASSPLASGSYNEQFF.

This clonotype was seen once. The chain is built from TRBV2 and TRBJ2-7, with TRBD2 matching over 11 bases. J lost 7 bases, V lost 4 bases, and 12 bases had no gene match. The CDR3 is 16 amino acids. Germline lookup yields CDR1 SNHLY and CDR2 FYNNEI. The CDR3, as DNA: TGTGCCAGCAGTGGGTCGTTAGCGGGAGGGCCGGATGAGCAGTACTTC. This translates into CASSGSLAGGPDEQYF.

The gene calls are TRBV15 and TRBJ2-5; D not certain. The length of the CDR3 is 12 residues. Germline V gives CDR1 LNHNV, CDR2 YYDKDF (reference sequence). Trimming left V 1 base short and J 5 bases short, with 5 bases between. The CDR3 protein is CATSRVAETQYF. The CDR3 nucleotides are TGTGCCACCAGCAGAGTTGCGGAGACCCAGTACTTC.

This chain uses TRBV20-1 with TRBJ1-2; D perhaps matches TRBD1 (5 bases). The V end lost 6 bases, the J end lost 8 bases, and 25 bases lay between the germline ends. CDR3 length: 15 residues. From germline, CDR1 is DFQATT and CDR2 SNEGSKA (reference sequence). CDR3 in amino acids: CSARDGASITGGYTF. The DNA of the CDR3 is TGCAGTGCCAGGGACGGCGCATCGATAACGGGCGGCTACACCTTC.

The chain carries TRBV24-1 and TRBJ2-1; 7 bases are a match to TRBD1. The V gene's germline CDR1 is KGHDR and CDR2 SFDVKD. The CDR3 is 16 residues long. V was pared by 5 bases and J by 4 bases, with 10 bases of the junction left unmatched. Here the CDR3 DNA reads TGTGCCACCAGTGCAGGACCGGGACAGTCTTACAATGAGCAGTTCTTC. Its protein is CATSAGPGQSYNEQFF.

This clonotype was picked up a small number of times. V and J are TRBV10-3 and TRBJ2-7; 9 bases map to TRBD1. Germline V gene data show CDR1 as ENHRY and CDR2 as SYGVKD. V shed 4 bases, J shed 2 bases, and the junction held 6 bases outside the gene matches. This CDR3 has 15 residues. The CDR3 here is CAISVGTGTPYEQYF. Written as DNA, the CDR3 is TGTGCCATCAGTGTGGGGACAGGGACGCCCTACGAGCAGTACTTC.

The chain links TRBV7-2 to TRBJ2-7; TRBD2 agrees at 9 bases. CDR3 length equals 13 residues. Germline CDR1 is SGHTA and CDR2 is FQGNSA. V trimming: 3 bases; J trimming: 7 bases; junction bases outside the gene matches: 4. The CDR3 region has the DNA TGTGCCAGCAGCTTGGCGGGAGGGCGAGAGCAGTACTTC. Translation gives CASSLAGGREQYF.

The rearrangement links TRBV10-3 to TRBJ1-6; D perhaps matches TRBD1 (5 bases). Trimming removed 2 bases at V and 9 bases at J, with 14 bases between. CDR1 ENHRY and CDR2 SYGVKD come from the germline V gene. This CDR3 region has 15 residues. CDR3 loop: CAISEEGFRPSPLHF. The CDR3 coding sequence is TGTGCCATCAGTGAGGAGGGGTTTCGACCTTCACCCCTCCACTTT.

This chain links TRBV5-1 with TRBJ2-5; a possible D gene is TRBD2 (6 bases). Germline CDR1 SGHRS, CDR2 YFSETQ. The V end was cut by 1 base, the J end by 2 bases, with 15 bases between. The CDR3 has 16 residues. CDR3 sequence: CASSLTGTGVQETQYF. The CDR3 DNA reads as TGCGCCAGCAGCTTGACCGGGACTGGGGTACAAGAGACCCAGTACTTC.

The chain combines TRBV10-1 with TRBJ2-5; D may be TRBD1 or TRBD2 (6 bases each). Germline assignment: CDR1 WNHNN and CDR2 SYGVQD (reference sequence). With 4 bases removed from V and 5 bases from J, the gap between germline ends came to 17 bases. CDR3 length equals 15 residues. CDR3 loop: CASSATGAQGETQYF. The CDR3 bases are TGCGCCAGCAGTGCTACGGGGGCGCAGGGGGAGACCCAGTACTTC.

The chain combines TRBV9 with TRBJ2-7; no definite D call. Between the trimmed V and J ends, which lost 5 bases and 4 bases, there was a span of 7 bases. In germline, CDR1 is SGDLS, CDR2 YYNGEE. The CDR3 runs to 11 residues. The CDR3 region is CASSGKYEQYF. The CDR3 DNA follows: TGTGCCAGCAGTGGGAAGTACGAGCAGTACTTC.

In this sample, this clonotype turned up many times. This chain joins TRBV7-9 and TRBJ1-4; D ambiguous. This CDR3 comprises 12 residues. Trimming took off 1 base at V and 7 bases at J, with 4 bases between the two ends. Germline CDR1 reads SEHNR; CDR2 reads FQNEAQ (reference sequence). CDR3 in DNA: TGTGCCAGCAGCTTAGACTTTGAAAAACTGTTTTTT. Amino acid sequence: CASSLDFEKLFF. Combining the CDR3 with reference TRBV7-9 and TRBJ1-4 gives the whole variable domain DTGVSQNPRHKITKRGQNVTFRCDPISEHNRLYWYRQTLGQGPEFLTYFQNEAQLEKSRLLSDRFSAERPKGSFSTLEIQRTEQGDSAMYLCASSLDFEKLFFGSGTQLSVL.